The clone carrying this T cell receptor (beta chain) was seen at least ten times. Germline V gene lookup returns CDR1 KGHSH and CDR2 LQKENI. The CDR3 has 15 residues. V lost 1 base and J lost 5, with 14 bases in between. These data originate in a study of T cells in Graves' hyperthyroidism and ophthalmopathy. Researchers amplified the TCR beta CDR3 regions from RNA transcripts. RT-PCR in the first round (using the HTBI primer set) targeted the TCR CDR3. MiXCR, run by TCRdb on the multiplex PCR reads, gives a single entry per CDR3 protein. The sample holds 300,000 to 450,000 distinct CDR3 sequences; more than 13% are singletons and the top ten take less than 35%.

This receptor was obtained from a woman aged 25 to 39 with Graves' hyperthyroidism. The sequencing input was blood. The chain couples TRBV18 to TRBJ1-1, with D maybe TRBD1 (6 bases). The CDR3 DNA reads as TGTGCCAGCTCACCACGACAGGATCTTAGTACTGAAGCTTTCTTT. Its protein product is CASSPRQDLSTEAFF.